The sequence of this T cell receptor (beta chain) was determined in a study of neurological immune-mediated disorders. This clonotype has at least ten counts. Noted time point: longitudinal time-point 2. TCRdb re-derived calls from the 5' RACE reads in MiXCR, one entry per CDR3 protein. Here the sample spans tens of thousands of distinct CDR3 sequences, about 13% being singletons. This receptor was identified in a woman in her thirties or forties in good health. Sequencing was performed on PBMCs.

CDR3 amino acids: CASSFSGWGALNYGYTF. For the CDR3, the DNA is TGTGCCAGCAGCTTTAGTGGGTGGGGGGCTCTTAACTATGGCTACACCTTC. V gene TRBV7-8 combines with J gene TRBJ1-2; TRBD1 might be the D (6 bases). V was trimmed by 3 bases and J by 1 base, leaving 18 bases between them. Germline V gives CDR1 SGHVS, CDR2 FQNEAQ. The CDR3 sequence is 17 residues long.